The next 24 T cell receptor beta chains were all read from a single sample in a study of cytomegalovirus exposure and HLA in healthy donors. Both 60 Vbeta primers and 13 Jbeta primers went into the PCR. TCRdb's table, derived via immunoSEQ multiplex PCR, lists solely in-frame clones and lacks some. The data contain 150,000 to 200,000 clones, around 77% of them singletons. Sequences were obtained from PBMCs. Receptors were obtained from a woman aged 40 to 50 in good health and CMV-seronegative.

The genes are TRBV12-5 and TRBJ1-2; 11 bases agree with TRBD1. V lost 5 bases to trimming and J lost 4 bases; unmatched junction nucleotides: 6. This CDR3 contains 15 residues. Germline CDR1 reads LGHNT; CDR2 reads FRNRAP. CDR3 coding DNA: TGTGCTAGTGGTCCCCCCGGGACAGGGGGCTATGGCTACACCTTC. Translated, it gives CASGPPGTGGYGYTF. Complete variable domain (other parts from reference TRBV12-5 and TRBJ1-2): DARVTQTPRHKVTEMGQEVTMRCQPILGHNTVFWYRQTMMQGLELLAYFRNRAPLDDSGMPKDRFSAEMPDATLATLKIQPSEPRDSAVYFCASGPPGTGGYGYTFGSGTRLTVV.

The rearrangement joins TRBV29-1 to TRBJ1-1; 7 bases line up with TRBD1. The CDR3 runs 15 residues. CDR1 is SQVTM, CDR2 ANQGSEA, per germline. Trimming took 3 bases from V and 2 from J; bases not matched to a gene: 9. The DNA for the CDR3 is TGCAGCGTTGACTCCCTGGGACAGCAAAACACTGAAGCTTTCTTT. Its translation: CSVDSLGQQNTEAFF.

The rearrangement uses TRBV6-1 and TRBJ2-7; 9 bases are shared with TRBD1. V shed 3 bases, J shed 3 bases, and the junction held 9 bases outside the gene matches. The germline CDR1 and CDR2 sequences are MNHNS and SASEGT. The CDR3 runs to 16 residues. The CDR3 bases are TGTGCCAGCAGTGAGATCCCCGGGACAGGGCGCTACGAGCAGTACTTC. It translates to CASSEIPGTGRYEQYF.

The chain carries TRBV5-1 and TRBJ1-1; TRBD1 matches 9 bases. V dropped 4 bases and J dropped 4; count of bases not matched to a gene: 8. Germline V CDR1 and CDR2: SGHRS, YFSETQ. This CDR3 has 15 amino acids. The CDR3 region is CASSRAMDRGTEAFF. DNA for the CDR3: TGCGCCAGCAGCCGGGCGATGGACAGGGGCACTGAAGCTTTCTTT. The entire variable domain, with the rest obtained from reference TRBV5-1 and TRBJ1-1, is as follows: KAGVTQTPRYLIKTRGQQVTLSCSPISGHRSVSWYQQTPGQGLQFLFEYFSETQRNKGNFPGRFSGRQFSNSRSEMNVSTLELGDSALYLCASSRAMDRGTEAFFGQGTRLTVV.

The V call is TRBV5-6, the J call TRBJ2-1, with 11 positions matching TRBD1. CDR1 and CDR2 from the germline V gene are SGHDT and YYEEEE. The CDR3 has 17 amino acids. V gave up 0 bases and J gave up 4 bases; unmatched junction bases: 6. CDR3 nucleotides: TGTGCCAGCAGCTTGGCCCTAGGGACAGGGGGTTACAATGAGCAGTTCTTC. Translating it yields CASSLALGTGGYNEQFF.

V is TRBV25-1 and J is TRBJ1-2; D perhaps matches TRBD1 (6 bases). The CDR3 covers 16 residues. Between the trimmed V and J ends, which lost 4 bases and 2 bases, there was a span of 17 bases. CDR1 is MGHDK, CDR2 SYGVNS, per germline. The DNA for the CDR3 is TGTGCCAGCAGTGGAGGGGGGGCTGTGGGGAACTATGGCTACACCTTC. Translated: CASSGGGAVGNYGYTF.

The gene calls are TRBV11-2 and TRBJ2-3; TRBD1 might be the D (6 bases). Germline V gene data show CDR1 as SGHAT and CDR2 as FQNNGV. The V and J ends lost 5 bases and 0 bases respectively, with 15 bases between them. The CDR3 length is 16 residues. The CDR3 spells CASSLSGTLSTDTQYF. CDR3 sequence (DNA): TGTGCCAGCAGCCTCTCCGGGACACTGAGCACAGATACGCAGTATTTT.

The V and J genes are TRBV18 and TRBJ2-2; 8 bases align to TRBD1. The CDR3 runs 16 residues. The germline V gene has CDR1 KGHSH and CDR2 LQKENI. J lost 6 bases, V lost 1 base, and 7 bases had no gene match. CDR3 DNA sequence: TGTGCCAGCTCACCACAAAGGGGACAGGACTCCGGGGAGCTGTTTTTT. Its translation is CASSPQRGQDSGELFF.

This chain uses TRBV6-1 with TRBJ1-4, with 8 nucleotides matching TRBD1. The length of the CDR3 is 14 residues. J was trimmed by 8 bases and V by 7 bases; bases with no gene match: 9. Germline loops: CDR1 MNHNS, CDR2 SASEGT. CDR3 protein: CASTRDRLNEKLFF. The CDR3 DNA follows: TGTGCCAGCACCCGGGACAGGTTGAACGAAAAACTGTTTTTT.

The gene calls are TRBV7-8 and TRBJ2-1; possibly TRBD1 for D (6 bases). This CDR3 is built from 11 residues. The ends were cut back, 5 bases at V and 10 bases at J, with 9 bases in the middle. CDR1 is SGHVS, CDR2 FQNEAQ, per germline. The DNA for the CDR3 is TGTGCCAGCAGCCGAGGACAGGAGCAGTTCTTC. It yields the protein CASSRGQEQFF.

A single count supports this clone. V gene TRBV5-8 combines with J gene TRBJ2-7, with 9 bases that match TRBD2. The CDR3 is 16 amino acids. Germline V lookup: CDR1 SGHTS, CDR2 YDEGEE. Trimming removed 0 bases from V and 3 bases from J; junction bases left unmatched: 7. DNA of the CDR3: TGTGCCAGCAGCTTGGCCCGACTAGCGGTGGACTACGAGCAGTACTTC. This gives the protein CASSLARLAVDYEQYF.

The gene calls are TRBV14 and TRBJ1-4; TRBD1 agrees at 9 bases. Germline CDR1 is SGHDN and CDR2 is FVKESK. The CDR3 has 14 residues. J lost 6 bases, V lost 4 bases, and 3 bases had no gene match. In DNA, the CDR3 is TGTGCCAGCAGCCCCCGGGACAGGGATGAAAAACTGTTTTTT. This sequence encodes CASSPRDRDEKLFF.

This chain connects TRBV6-1 to TRBJ2-2; TRBD1 matches at 9 bases. The CDR3 loop spans 15 amino acids. From germline, CDR1 is MNHNS and CDR2 SASEGT. The junction had 4 bases not matched to a gene; V was cut back by 2 bases and J by 6 bases. The CDR3 nucleotides read TGTGCCAGCAGTGAATGGACAGGGGTGGCCGGGGAGCTGTTTTTT. Translating it yields CASSEWTGVAGELFF.

V and J are TRBV10-1 and TRBJ1-4; D unclear. The CDR3 extends over 13 amino acids. V dropped 2 bases and J dropped 7 bases, with 8 bases sitting between them. Germline CDR1 and CDR2: WNHNN and SYGVQD (reference sequence). CDR3 in DNA: TGCGCCAGCAGTGAGGTAAGCGTTGAAAAACTGTTTTTT. Residues: CASSEVSVEKLFF.

This clone was seen a few times. The chain uses TRBV10-3 and TRBJ2-3, with D unresolved. Germline V gene data show CDR1 as ENHRY and CDR2 as SYGVKD. The CDR3 consists of 14 residues. Trimming shortened V by 3 bases and J by 7 bases, and 14 bases separated the two germline ends. CDR3 sequence: CAISDRSGANTQYF. The CDR3 DNA sequence: TGTGCCATCAGTGATCGGAGTGGAGCTAATACGCAGTATTTT.

V gene TRBV19 combines with J gene TRBJ2-3; D is perhaps TRBD1 (5 bases). The CDR3 loop spans 13 amino acids. With 6 bases removed from V and 4 bases from J, the gap between germline ends came to 11 bases. Germline CDR1 and CDR2: LNHDA and SQIVND (reference sequence). CDR3 bases: TGTGCCAGTAGCCCAGGGAACCCAGATACGCAGTATTTT. This translates into CASSPGNPDTQYF.

This chain uses TRBV29-1 with TRBJ2-3, with TRBD1 identical over 9 bases. Germline CDR1 reads SQVTM; CDR2 reads ANQGSEA. The CDR3 has 14 residues. Trimming cost V 5 bases and J 6 bases; bases outside gene matches: 9. CDR3: CSVSGQGRTDTQYF. In DNA form, the CDR3 reads TGCAGCGTTTCTGGACAGGGGAGGACTGATACGCAGTATTTT.

This chain connects TRBV7-9 to TRBJ2-5; perhaps TRBD1 as D (6 bases). The CDR3 totals 13 residues. Germline CDR1 and CDR2: SEHNR and FQNEAQ (reference sequence). Trimming took off 5 bases at V and 3 bases at J, with 10 bases between the two ends. The CDR3 sequence: CASSPQGKETQYF. Here the CDR3 DNA reads TGTGCCAGCAGCCCACAGGGTAAAGAGACCCAGTACTTC.

CDR3 loop: CASSLEVRGATNEKLFF. The CDR3 DNA reads as TGTGCCAGCAGCTTAGAGGTCCGGGGGGCTACTAATGAAAAACTGTTTTTT. The rearrangement links TRBV7-2 to TRBJ1-4; weak D call: TRBD1 (6 bases). Germline V gene lookup returns CDR1 SGHTA and CDR2 FQGNSA. Trimming took off 1 base at V and 2 bases at J, with 14 bases between the two ends. This CDR3 contains 17 residues.

This clone was seen more than once but under ten times. The chain has TRBV7-9 and TRBJ2-1; 7 nucleotides agree with TRBD1. The CDR3 loop spans 15 amino acids. Per germline, CDR1 SEHNR and CDR2 FQNEAQ (reference sequence). Trimming took 6 bases from V and 6 from J; bases not matched to a gene: 11. The CDR3 spells CASRTEGAGGNEQFF. Written as DNA, the CDR3 is TGTGCCAGCAGGACTGAGGGGGCAGGAGGCAATGAGCAGTTCTTC.

The chain uses TRBV30 and TRBJ1-2, with a weak D call TRBD1 (6 bases). With 4 bases removed from V and 0 bases from J, the gap between germline ends came to 18 bases. CDR3 length equals 16 residues. Germline assignment: CDR1 GTSNPN and CDR2 SVGIG (reference sequence). The CDR3 sequence: CAWNTGRVPSNYGYTF. The CDR3 DNA follows: TGTGCCTGGAATACAGGGCGCGTTCCTTCTAACTATGGCTACACCTTC.

This clone was observed a handful of times. The chain carries TRBV10-3 and TRBJ2-3; TRBD2 matches 9 bases. Germline assignment: CDR1 ENHRY and CDR2 SYGVKD. V trimming: 5 bases; J trimming: 2 bases; junction bases outside the gene matches: 2. The CDR3 runs to 14 residues. The CDR3 here is CAISLAGVTDTQYF. The CDR3 coding sequence is TGTGCCATCAGTTTAGCGGGAGTCACAGATACGCAGTATTTT.

The J gene is TRBJ2-1, the V gene TRBV29-1; D might be TRBD2 (5 bases). The CDR3 has 15 amino acids. The germline V and J ends were trimmed by 6 bases and 7 bases, with 22 bases remaining between them. The germline V gene has CDR1 SQVTM and CDR2 ANQGSEA. CDR3 loop: CSVPALEVAKNEQFF. Here the CDR3 DNA reads TGCAGCGTGCCGGCACTAGAAGTCGCAAAGAATGAGCAGTTCTTC.

V gene TRBV19 combines with J gene TRBJ1-1, with 8 bases lining up with TRBD1. The junction had 2 bases not matched to a gene; V was cut back by 7 bases and J by 1 base. This CDR3 comprises 13 residues. The germline V gene encodes CDR1 LNHDA and CDR2 SQIVND (reference sequence). CDR3 region: CASKDRENTEAFF. In nucleotides, the CDR3 is TGTGCCAGTAAGGACAGGGAGAACACTGAAGCTTTCTTT.